Below are 9 T cell receptor beta chains sequenced from a single sample in a study of post-analysis software for immune sequencing data. The TCR beta cDNA libraries carried unique molecular identifiers. TCRdb ran MiXCR on the PCR reads and lists one entry per CDR3 protein. The table shows 170,000 or so distinct CDR3 sequences, with around 30% occurring only once. Overall study results and limits: Controls had lower frequencies than patients of about 5 TRBV segments, which included TRBV5-6, TRBV5-1 and TRBV20-1.

Their specific antigens are unknown. Material for sequencing was blood. These receptors were obtained from a girl between 5 and 17 years old with multiple sclerosis.

This clonotype was seen a handful of times. V is TRBV28 and J is TRBJ1-2, with 9 bases matching TRBD1. Germline loops: CDR1 MDHEN, CDR2 SYDVKM. J gave up 7 bases and V 3 bases, and 3 bases lay outside the gene matches. CDR3 size: 13 residues. This CDR3 reads CASSLGQGRGYTF. In DNA form, the CDR3 reads TGTGCCAGCAGTTTGGGACAGGGCCGTGGCTACACCTTC.

This clonotype has a count of ten or more. The chain carries TRBV11-2 and TRBJ2-3; 10 nucleotides agree with TRBD2. Looked up from germline, CDR1 is SGHAT and CDR2 is FQNNGV. The CDR3 is 16 residues long. V dropped 4 bases and J dropped 7; count of bases not matched to a gene: 11. The CDR3 coding sequence is TGTGCCAGCAGCTCCGACCTAGCGGGAGCTGGTAATACGCAGTATTTT. Protein sequence: CASSSDLAGAGNTQYF.

Points on this clonotype: This may arise from a read error, as a much more abundant clone is one base away. V gene TRBV6-5 combines with J gene TRBJ2-5; no clear D gene. The CDR3 contains 11 residues. V was cut by 2 bases and J by 11 bases, with 9 bases left in between. Germline V gives CDR1 MNHEY, CDR2 SVGAGI. The chain's CDR3 is CASSYGYGQYF. In nucleotides, the CDR3 is TGTGCCAGCAGTTACGGGTACGGGCAGTACTTC.

The chain has TRBV20-1 and TRBJ2-3; D uncertain. The CDR3 runs to 13 residues. Germline V gene data show CDR1 as DFQATT and CDR2 as SNEGSKA (reference sequence). Trimming shortened V by 2 bases and J by 5 bases, and 11 bases separated the two germline ends. CDR3 bases: TGCAGTGCTAGATTTGCGGAAAGAGATACGCAGTATTTT. Protein: CSARFAERDTQYF.

This clonotype was seen a handful of times. The V call is TRBV20-1, the J call TRBJ2-1, with 7 bases identical to TRBD1. V gave up 5 bases and J gave up 8 bases; unmatched junction bases: 12. This CDR3 has 14 amino acids. Looked up from germline, CDR1 is DFQATT and CDR2 is SNEGSKA (reference sequence). CDR3 DNA sequence: TGCAGTGCTTCCCCTTCGACAGGGTTGGATGAGCAGTTCTTC. Its translation: CSASPSTGLDEQFF.

Comments on this clonotype: Germline and junction disagree at one end, which may indicate a read error. This chain uses TRBV5-1 with TRBJ2-7; D unresolved. From germline, CDR1 is SGHRS and CDR2 YFSETQ. The CDR3 totals 13 residues. This chain's CDR3 is CTSSLRPLSEQYF. The CDR3 nucleotides are TGCACCAGCAGCTTGAGACCTCTCTCCGAGCAGTACTTC.

This clonotype showed up many times. The rearrangement uses TRBV20-1 and TRBJ2-7; D uncertain. The CDR3 has 8 residues. Germline CDR1 and CDR2: DFQATT and SNEGSKA (reference sequence). Between the trimmed V and J ends, which lost 6 bases and 6 bases, there was a span of 3 bases. CDR3 residues: CSASEQYF. DNA for the CDR3: TGCAGTGCCAGCGAGCAGTACTTC.

This clonotype was picked up many times. The V and J genes are TRBV29-1 and TRBJ1-6; D is undetermined. This CDR3 contains 13 residues. Trimming removed 0 bases from V and 6 bases from J, with 6 bases in between. Germline assignment: CDR1 SQVTM and CDR2 ANQGSEA. CDR3 sequence (DNA): TGCAGCGTTGAAGAGGGGTTTAATTCACCCCTCCACTTT. Amino acid sequence: CSVEEGFNSPLHF.

A remark on this clonotype: At one end the junction does not follow the germline gene, possibly because of a read error. The chain employs TRBV4-1 and TRBJ1-4; D uncertain. CDR1 MGHRA and CDR2 YSYEKL come from the germline V gene. The CDR3 runs 14 residues. The CDR3 DNA is TGCGCCAGCAGCCAATGGGGTCCGAATGAAAAACGGTTTTTT. It codes for CASSQWGPNEKRFF.